This TCR beta chain was recovered during a study of blood T cell repertoires in COVID-19 (TCRdb year 2020). The study in broad terms: Samples covering the acute and convalescent phases of COVID-19 were provided by collaborators in the United States, Italy and Spain. Deeply sampled blood TCRbeta repertoires from subjects exposed to, actively infected with, or recovered from COVID-19 were included in the dataset. Samples came from the ongoing ImmuneRACE study (first 160 participants) plus 1,254 subjects from 6 global collaborators. The sample metadata nearly always contained a de-identified subject ID, COVID-19 status, age in years and sex. Where HLA class I and class II types were available, the types were taken from metadata supplied by the sample provider, not from assay-based typing. The prospective study material was composed of cDNA or gDNA derived from T cells, B-cell-depleted T cells, or PBMCs. A freely available public database, intended as a resource for researchers studying the immune response to SARS-CoV-2, is where the repertoires were released.

From the cysteine up to the phenylalanine, the CDR3 has a length of 15 residues. Of the read, only the CDR3 DNA is kept; its 45 bases are in frame from base 1. The junction shows trimming of 1 base on V and 4 bases on J, and the gene matches do not reach 6 bases of it. The germline V gene gives CDR1 as SGHVS and CDR2 as FNYEAQ. In the case of this clone: The target of this receptor is not known. No much larger clone is present one base from it, and per-base qualities are unavailable.

On the study overall, not on this receptor specifically: The quantity of clinical and demographic metadata differed by source and by participant and was supplied without curation.

Each collaborating institution followed its own protocols to collect whole blood in K2EDTA tubes. For TCRbeta analysis, collaborators shipped samples as frozen whole blood, isolated PBMCs, or DNA extracted from either of those sample types. TCRbeta CDR3 regions were amplified from genomic DNA by means of the immunoSEQ Assay, a bias-controlled multiplex PCR. The authors' pipeline ran thus. The number of nucleated cells in each sample was estimated by amplification of reference gene primers within the assay. To quantify the absolute abundance of each unique TCRbeta CDR3 rearrangement, sequence reads were collapsed and filtered. Productive Simpson clonality was computed per sample as the square root of Simpson's diversity index over productive rearrangements. TCRdb limited this immuneACCESS table to in-frame rearrangements with V and J called. A share of clones is missing; checked studies link under half to unresolved V genes, and the rest is unexplained. The DNA was the basis for D and trimming; V, J and clone size are from that table. Recorded for this sample are more than 150,000 clones; approximately 84% of them occurred a single time. The ten largest clones take up approximately 15% of the sample.

This receptor was obtained from a woman older than 75 with acute or convalescent COVID-19. The sequencing sample was made of peripheral blood. This receptor chain uses TRBV7-6 and TRBJ2-5; TRBD1 aligns with 7 central bases. The CDR3 here reads CASSLGTGLGETQYF. The DNA sequence reads TGTGCCAGCAGCTTAGGGACAGGTTTAGGAGAGACCCAGTACTTC.